Below, 20 T cell receptor beta chains from the same sample are listed, as sequenced in a study of blood T cell repertoires in COVID-19. Method: immunoSEQ multiplex PCR; TCRdb's copy keeps in-frame clones and lacks some. The sample has about 270,000 clones, roughly nine tenths seen once. Sequencing was performed on peripheral blood. The receptors come from a man over 45 with acute or convalescent COVID-19.

This rearrangement joins TRBV29-1 to TRBJ2-7; 7 positions agree with TRBD2. The CDR3 extends over 13 amino acids. Germline CDR1 and CDR2: SQVTM and ANQGSEA. V dropped 4 bases and J dropped 7; count of bases not matched to a gene: 10. The chain's CDR3 is CSVALAKGGEQYF. CDR3 DNA sequence: TGCAGCGTTGCACTAGCGAAGGGTGGGGAGCAGTACTTC.

The chain is built from TRBV5-1 and TRBJ1-2; TRBD1 agrees at 8 bases. The CDR3 is 13 amino acids. Per germline, CDR1 SGHRS and CDR2 YFSETQ. Trimming at V came to 4 bases and at J to 6 bases, leaving 5 bases not matched to a gene. CDR3: CASSPGTGDGYTF. CDR3 DNA sequence: TGCGCCAGCAGCCCCGGGACAGGCGATGGCTACACCTTC.

The chain employs TRBV3-1 (or the pseudogene TRBV3-2) and TRBJ2-3, with D perhaps matching TRBD2 (6 bases). The V gene lost 3 bases and the J gene lost 2 bases, with 12 bases spanning the gap. The CDR3 runs 15 residues. Germline CDR1 and CDR2: LGHDT and YNNKEL (reference sequence). This CDR3 is CASSHGGSSTDTQYF. CDR3 nucleotides: TGTGCCAGCAGCCACGGGGGATCCTCCACAGATACGCAGTATTTT.

V usage is TRBV12-5 and J usage is TRBJ2-3; D not certain. Germline CDR1 LGHNT, CDR2 FRNRAP. Deletions cut 2 bases from V and 0 bases from J, with 6 bases between. The CDR3 loop spans 14 amino acids. The CDR3 spells CASGLLASTDTQYF. As DNA, the CDR3 is TGTGCTAGTGGTTTGTTAGCTAGCACAGATACGCAGTATTTT.

The chain has TRBV2 and TRBJ2-7; perhaps TRBD1 as D (5 bases). This CDR3 region has 14 residues. Germline CDR1 is SNHLY and CDR2 is FYNNEI. V was pared by 2 bases and J by 2 bases, with 10 bases between. Written as DNA, the CDR3 is TGTGCCAGCAGTGAACAAGGGGTACCCTACGAGCAGTACTTC. It translates to CASSEQGVPYEQYF. The whole variable domain, filled in from reference TRBV2 and TRBJ2-7, reads EPEVTQTPSHQVTQMGQEVILRCVPISNHLYFYWYRQILGQKVEFLVSFYNNEISEKSEIFDDQFSVERPDGSNFTLKIRSTKLEDSAMYFCASSEQGVPYEQYFGPGTRLTVT.

The V and J genes are TRBV28 and TRBJ2-5, with D possibly TRBD1 on 6 matching bases. The V gene lost 10 bases and the J gene lost 1 base, with 10 bases spanning the gap. The length of the CDR3 is 12 residues. CDR1 and CDR2 (germline): MDHEN, SYDVKM. The CDR3 bases are TGTGCCACCGGACAGCCCCAAGAGACCCAGTACTTC. Translated: CATGQPQETQYF.

V usage is TRBV9 and J usage is TRBJ1-2; D remains unclear. Trimming shortened V by 0 bases and J by 5 bases, and 8 bases separated the two germline ends. The germline V gene has CDR1 SGDLS and CDR2 YYNGEE. The CDR3 consists of 13 residues. In nucleotides, the CDR3 is TGTGCCAGCAGCGTAGACCCCCAGTATGGCTACACCTTC. Translation: CASSVDPQYGYTF.

V and J are TRBV6-5 and TRBJ2-1; the D gene is possibly TRBD1 (5 bases). The CDR3 loop spans 14 amino acids. V was cut by 6 bases and J by 9 bases, with 18 bases left in between. Germline CDR1 is MNHEY and CDR2 is SVGAGI. CDR3 protein: CASRAQGVVGEQFF. The CDR3, as DNA: TGTGCCAGCAGAGCGCAGGGTGTTGTAGGTGAGCAGTTCTTC.

The CDR3 spells CASSYSVANEQFF. The CDR3, as DNA: TGTGCCAGCAGTTACTCGGTGGCAAATGAGCAGTTCTTC. The chain links TRBV6-6 to TRBJ2-1, with D unclear. The CDR3 consists of 13 residues. Germline V lookup: CDR1 MNHNY, CDR2 SVGAGI (reference sequence). Trimming took off 0 bases at V and 7 bases at J, with 7 bases between the two ends.

CDR3 DNA sequence: TGTGCCAGCAGCTCCGCGGGACAGGCATACAATGAGCAGTTCTTC. It translates to CASSSAGQAYNEQFF. The chain uses TRBV7-6 and TRBJ2-1; 8 nucleotides align to TRBD1. The ends lost 4 bases at V and 4 bases at J; junction bases unmatched: 6. Germline loops: CDR1 SGHVS, CDR2 FNYEAQ. This CDR3 comprises 15 residues.

The chain is built from TRBV5-5 and TRBJ1-2; D not resolved. V was trimmed by 1 base and J by 4 bases, leaving 14 bases between them. The germline CDR1 and CDR2 sequences are SGHKS and YYEKEE (reference sequence). There are 15 residues in the CDR3. CDR3 protein: CASSLNREVFYGYTF. In DNA, the CDR3 is TGTGCCAGCAGCTTGAATCGGGAAGTTTTCTATGGCTACACCTTC.

This clone was detected only a few times. The rearrangement links TRBV15 to TRBJ1-5; tentatively, D is TRBD1 (6 bases). The CDR3 contains 15 residues. Germline CDR1 LNHNV, CDR2 YYDKDF (reference sequence). V was trimmed by 0 bases and J by 7 bases, leaving 13 bases between them. CDR3 sequence: CATSRERGAGQPQHF. CDR3 sequence (DNA): TGTGCCACCAGCAGAGAACGGGGGGCTGGACAGCCCCAGCATTTT.

This chain connects TRBV9 to TRBJ2-5; D possibly corresponds to TRBD2 (6 bases). Trimming took off 4 bases at V and 1 base at J, with 17 bases between the two ends. The CDR3 contains 16 residues. In germline, CDR1 is SGDLS, CDR2 YYNGEE. Here the CDR3 DNA reads TGTGCCAGCAGCTCTATAGGAGGGCTCAGCCAAGAGACCCAGTACTTC. Residues: CASSSIGGLSQETQYF.

The chain is built from TRBV30 and TRBJ1-2; D unclear. Germline values: CDR1 GTSNPN, CDR2 SVGIG (reference sequence). Between the trimmed V and J ends, which lost 0 bases and 8 bases, there was a span of 16 bases. The CDR3 has 14 residues. Here the CDR3 DNA reads TGTGCCTGGAGTGTAAGGATTGGAGGGCGCGGCTACACCTTC. Residues: CAWSVRIGGRGYTF.

The chain has TRBV6-5 and TRBJ1-3; no reliable D call. This CDR3 has 15 residues. CDR1 and CDR2 from the germline V gene are MNHEY and SVGAGI. Trimming removed 0 bases at V and 0 bases at J, with 6 bases between. CDR3 protein: CASSYSSGSGNTIYF. Here the CDR3 DNA reads TGTGCCAGCAGTTACTCGTCAGGCTCTGGAAACACCATATATTTT.

V is TRBV18 and J is TRBJ1-4, with TRBD1 matching 9 bases. The J segment lost 8 bases and the V segment lost 3 bases, leaving 16 bases of the junction unmatched. Germline CDR1 reads KGHSH; CDR2 reads LQKENI. This CDR3 has 18 amino acids. The CDR3 reads CASSPPIILGQGSEKLFF. CDR3 coding DNA: TGTGCCAGCTCACCGCCTATTATCTTGGGACAGGGCTCCGAAAAACTGTTTTTT.

The chain employs TRBV10-2 and TRBJ2-5, with 10 positions matching TRBD2. The CDR3 loop spans 15 amino acids. V dropped 5 bases and J dropped 5; count of bases not matched to a gene: 8. From germline, CDR1 is WSHSY and CDR2 SAAADI. The CDR3 DNA is TGCGCCAGCAGTAAATTACTAGCGGGGAAGGAGACCCAGTACTTC. It is translated as CASSKLLAGKETQYF.

The rearrangement links TRBV7-3 to TRBJ2-3; no reliable D call. The CDR3 is 11 residues long. The V end lost 7 bases, the J end lost 5 bases, and 7 bases lay between the germline ends. Germline CDR1 is SGHTA and CDR2 is FQGTGA. The CDR3 is CASTTGDTQYF. The CDR3, as DNA: TGTGCCAGCACTACCGGAGATACGCAGTATTTT.

The V gene is TRBV27, the J gene TRBJ1-5; the D gene is possibly TRBD1 (5 bases). Germline lookup yields CDR1 MNHEY and CDR2 SMNVEV (reference sequence). The CDR3 contains 15 residues. V was trimmed by 6 bases and J by 2 bases, leaving 14 bases between them. CDR3 sequence reads: CASSRGTQGNQPQHF. The CDR3 DNA is TGTGCCAGCAGCCGCGGGACCCAGGGCAATCAGCCCCAGCATTTT.

The chain joins TRBV3-1 (or the pseudogene TRBV3-2) to TRBJ1-4; no firm D call. The ends were cut back, 0 bases at V and 3 bases at J, with 8 bases in the middle. There are 15 residues in the CDR3. Per germline, CDR1 LGHDT and CDR2 YNNKEL (reference sequence). The CDR3 sequence: CASSQESWSNEKLFF. For the CDR3, the DNA is TGTGCCAGCAGCCAAGAGAGTTGGTCTAATGAAAAACTGTTTTTT.